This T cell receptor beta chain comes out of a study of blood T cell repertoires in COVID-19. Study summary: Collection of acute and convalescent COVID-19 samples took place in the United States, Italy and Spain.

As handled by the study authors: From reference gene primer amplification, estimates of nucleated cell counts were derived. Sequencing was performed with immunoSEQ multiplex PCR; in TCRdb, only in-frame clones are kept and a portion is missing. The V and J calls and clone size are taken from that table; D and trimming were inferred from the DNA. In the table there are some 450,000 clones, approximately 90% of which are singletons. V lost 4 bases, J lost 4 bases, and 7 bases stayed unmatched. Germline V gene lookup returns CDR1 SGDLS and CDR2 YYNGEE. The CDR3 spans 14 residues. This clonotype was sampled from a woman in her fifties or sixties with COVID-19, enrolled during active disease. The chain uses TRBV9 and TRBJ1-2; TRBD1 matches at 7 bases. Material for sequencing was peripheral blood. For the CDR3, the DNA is TGTGCCAGCAGCCCGCCGGGACAGTCCTATGGCTACACCTTC. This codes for CASSPPGQSYGYTF. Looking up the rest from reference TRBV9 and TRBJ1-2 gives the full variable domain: DSGVTQTPKHLITATGQRVTLRCSPRSGDLSVYWYQQSLDQGLQFLIQYYNGEERAKGNILERFSAQQFPDLHSELNLSSLELGDSALYFCASSPPGQSYGYTFGSGTRLTVV.